Shown below are 28 T cell receptor beta chains from a single sample sequenced in a study of cytomegalovirus exposure and HLA in healthy donors. The assay was immunoSEQ multiplex PCR, and TCRdb's table has in-frame clones only and misses some. This sample yields approximately 200,000 clones, of which 85% to 90% are seen a single time; over 2.5% belongs to the top ten. What was sequenced was PBMCs. The receptors were gathered from a woman aged 18-29 years in good health and CMV-seronegative.

The chain is built from TRBV5-1 and TRBJ1-1; 8 bases line up with TRBD1. CDR3 length: 16 residues. Trimming at V came to 3 bases and at J to 5 bases, leaving 12 bases not matched to a gene. Per the germline V gene, CDR1 is SGHRS and CDR2 is YFSETQ. The CDR3 region has the DNA TGCGCCAGCAGCTCCGGACAGGGAGGGAGAACAACTGAAGCTTTCTTT. Its protein product is CASSSGQGGRTTEAFF.

The chain joins TRBV9 to TRBJ1-3, with 7 bases fitting TRBD1. V was pared by 0 bases and J by 4 bases, with 4 bases of the junction left unmatched. The CDR3 length is 15 residues. Germline V gene data show CDR1 as SGDLS and CDR2 as YYNGEE. The CDR3 region is CASSVEGAWGNTIYF. Written as DNA, the CDR3 is TGTGCCAGCAGCGTAGAGGGGGCCTGGGGAAACACCATATATTTT.

The chain uses TRBV6-5 and TRBJ1-1; the D is unclear. Germline lookup yields CDR1 MNHEY and CDR2 SVGAGI. Trimming took off 2 bases at V and 1 base at J, with 14 bases between the two ends. The length of the CDR3 is 16 residues. CDR3 bases: TGTGCCAGCAGTTACCCCTCCGGCCGGGGGAACACTGAAGCTTTCTTT. Amino acids: CASSYPSGRGNTEAFF.

The J gene is TRBJ2-1, the V gene TRBV7-2; the match to TRBD2 covers 12 bases. Germline-derived CDR1 and CDR2 are SGHTA and FQGNSA. The CDR3 extends over 18 amino acids. V lost 2 bases, J lost 8 bases, and 13 bases stayed unmatched. Here the CDR3 reads CASSLKSRLAGGLDEQFF. The CDR3, as DNA: TGTGCCAGCAGCTTAAAGTCCAGGCTAGCGGGAGGGCTCGATGAGCAGTTCTTC.

This clone appeared a single time. The genes are TRBV4-1 and TRBJ2-1, with D perhaps TRBD2 (6 bases). CDR1 is MGHRA and CDR2 is YSYEKL in the germline V gene. V lost 1 base and J 2 bases, leaving 15 bases between the germline ends. This CDR3 has 17 amino acids. CDR3 sequence reads: CASSQVQLAQTYNEQFF. The CDR3 bases are TGCGCCAGCAGCCAAGTGCAACTAGCTCAGACCTACAATGAGCAGTTCTTC.

J is TRBJ2-3 and V is TRBV10-1; D gene uncertain. The CDR3 is 16 amino acids. With 0 bases removed from V and 0 bases from J, the gap between germline ends came to 10 bases. Germline loops: CDR1 WNHNN, CDR2 SYGVQD (reference sequence). CDR3 DNA sequence: TGCGCCAGCAGTGAGTCGAGGCATTGGAGCACAGATACGCAGTATTTT. This gives the protein CASSESRHWSTDTQYF.

The chain links TRBV19 to TRBJ2-1; 15 bases are shared with TRBD2. The CDR3 extends over 17 amino acids. V shed 4 bases and J 0 bases; nucleotides not matched to a gene: 1. Germline-derived CDR1 and CDR2 are LNHDA and SQIVND (reference sequence). CDR3 region: CASSRTSGRGSYNEQFF. The CDR3 nucleotides are TGTGCCAGTAGTAGGACTAGCGGGAGGGGCTCCTACAATGAGCAGTTCTTC. Drawing the rest from reference TRBV19 and TRBJ2-1, the complete variable domain is DGGITQSPKYLFRKEGQNVTLSCEQNLNHDAMYWYRQDPGQGLRLIYYSQIVNDFQKGDIAEGYSVSREKKESFPLTVTSAQKNPTAFYLCASSRTSGRGSYNEQFFGPGTRLTVL.

The chain uses TRBV27 and TRBJ2-7; TRBD2 matches 12 bases. With 6 bases clipped from V and 2 bases from J, the junction kept 5 bases outside the gene matches. CDR1 is MNHEY and CDR2 is SMNVEV in the germline V gene (reference sequence). The CDR3 has 15 amino acids. The CDR3: CASRGLAGKTYEQYF. CDR3 DNA sequence: TGTGCCAGCAGGGGACTAGCGGGTAAAACCTACGAGCAGTACTTC.

V gene TRBV11-1 combines with J gene TRBJ2-5, with 7 bases aligning to TRBD2. This CDR3 contains 13 residues. The germline V gene encodes CDR1 SGHAT and CDR2 FQDESV (reference sequence). V was pared by 6 bases and J by 4 bases, with 5 bases of the junction left unmatched. CDR3 protein: CASRAAGLETQYF. The CDR3 DNA reads TGTGCCAGCAGGGCAGCGGGATTAGAGACCCAGTACTTC.

J is TRBJ2-5 and V is TRBV28, with TRBD2 as a possible D gene (6 bases). Trimming stripped 3 bases from V and 3 bases from J, with 29 bases between. The CDR3 loop spans 20 amino acids. CDR1 MDHEN and CDR2 SYDVKM come from the germline V gene. The CDR3 DNA reads TGTGCCAGCAGTTTTCGCCCTTGGCTCAAAGGGGACTCCCGGGAAGAGACCCAGTACTTC. It codes for CASSFRPWLKGDSREETQYF. The entire variable domain, with the rest obtained from reference TRBV28 and TRBJ2-5, is as follows: DVKVTQSSRYLVKRTGEKVFLECVQDMDHENMFWYRQDPGLGLRLIYFSYDVKMKEKGDIPEGYSVSREKKERFSLILESASTNQTSMYLCASSFRPWLKGDSREETQYFGPGTRLLVL.

The genes are TRBV7-8 and TRBJ1-5; 8 bases map to TRBD1. The trim removed 1 base at V and 9 bases at J, leaving 5 bases unmatched. There are 14 residues in the CDR3. Looked up from germline, CDR1 is SGHVS and CDR2 is FQNEAQ. CDR3: CASSLETGDRPQHF. The DNA for the CDR3 is TGTGCCAGCAGCTTAGAGACAGGGGATCGGCCCCAGCATTTT. Full variable domain (rest looked up from reference TRBV7-8 and TRBJ1-5): GAGVSQSPRYKVAKRGQDVALRCDPISGHVSLFWYQQALGQGPEFLTYFQNEAQLDKSGLPSDRFFAERPEGSVSTLKIQRTQQEDSAVYLCASSLETGDRPQHFGDGTRLSIL.

This chain connects TRBV9 to TRBJ2-7; perhaps TRBD2 as D (5 bases). The CDR3 extends over 14 amino acids. Germline CDR1 reads SGDLS; CDR2 reads YYNGEE. V lost 0 bases to trimming and J lost 6 bases, with 13 bases between them. The CDR3 DNA is TGTGCCAGCAGCGTAGCTCCTAGCAAAAGCGAGCAGTACTTC. Its protein is CASSVAPSKSEQYF.

The J gene is TRBJ1-5, the V gene TRBV7-8; no firm D call. Trimming left V 1 base short and J 6 bases short, with 7 bases between. The length of the CDR3 is 13 residues. Germline V gives CDR1 SGHVS, CDR2 FQNEAQ. CDR3 sequence (DNA): TGTGCCAGCAGCTTAGATCGGAGTCAGCCCCAGCATTTT. Translation gives CASSLDRSQPQHF.

The V call is TRBV7-8, the J call TRBJ2-7, with TRBD2 matching 14 bases. Germline CDR1 and CDR2: SGHVS and FQNEAQ. J was trimmed by 7 bases and V by 6 bases; bases with no gene match: 14. The CDR3 is 17 residues long. Written as DNA, the CDR3 is TGTGCCAGCAGTGCTATTCGACTAGCGGGAGGGCCGGGGGAGCAGTACTTC. Translated: CASSAIRLAGGPGEQYF.

V is TRBV6-1 and J is TRBJ1-5; the D is unclear. CDR1 is MNHNS and CDR2 is SASEGT in the germline V gene. Trimming left V 3 bases short and J 0 bases short, with 12 bases between. The CDR3 is made up of 16 amino acids. CDR3 loop: CASSDDRDYSNQPQHF. As DNA, the CDR3 is TGTGCCAGCAGTGATGATCGAGACTATAGCAATCAGCCCCAGCATTTT.

The chain has TRBV4-1 and TRBJ2-3, with no clear D. The ends were cut back, 4 bases at V and 6 bases at J, with 20 bases in the middle. CDR1 MGHRA and CDR2 YSYEKL come from the germline V gene. The CDR3 runs 16 residues. The CDR3 DNA sequence: TGCGCCAGCAGCCTCCGGCGCGGCGGCACATTGGATACGCAGTATTTT. It encodes CASSLRRGGTLDTQYF.

The V gene is TRBV10-2, the J gene TRBJ2-5, with D tentatively TRBD2 (6 bases). CDR3 length equals 15 residues. The V gene's germline CDR1 is WSHSY and CDR2 SAAADI. V was trimmed by 2 bases and J by 2 bases, leaving 12 bases between them. The CDR3 region is CASSEPDYLQETQYF. The CDR3 nucleotides are TGCGCCAGCAGTGAGCCGGACTACTTACAAGAGACCCAGTACTTC.

Here the CDR3 reads CAWGGDPRDTEAFF. In DNA, the CDR3 is TGTGCCTGGGGAGGGGACCCAAGGGACACTGAAGCTTTCTTT. The gene calls are TRBV30 and TRBJ1-1; D is possibly TRBD1 (5 bases). Trimming took off 5 bases at V and 3 bases at J, with 16 bases between the two ends. The CDR3 runs 14 residues. Germline-derived CDR1 and CDR2 are GTSNPN and SVGIG (reference sequence). The full variable domain, in which reference TRBV30 and TRBJ1-1 provide the parts outside the CDR3, is SQTIHQWPATLVQPVGSPLSLECTVEGTSNPNLYWYRQAAGRGLQLLFYSVGIGQISSEVPQNLSASRPQDRQFILSSKKLLLSDSGFYLCAWGGDPRDTEAFFGQGTRLTVV.

The chain employs TRBV19 and TRBJ2-7; maybe TRBD1 (5 bases). The length of the CDR3 is 14 residues. Germline loops: CDR1 LNHDA, CDR2 SQIVND (reference sequence). V dropped 3 bases and J dropped 2 bases, with 11 bases sitting between them. The CDR3: CASSISDTTYEQYF. The CDR3 nucleotides are TGTGCCAGTAGTATCTCGGACACTACCTACGAGCAGTACTTC.

DNA of the CDR3: TGTGCCAGCAGTTTAGGGGGCGGGAGCGGCGGCTACACCTTC. Protein: CASSLGGGSGGYTF. The chain has TRBV28 and TRBJ1-2, with D perhaps TRBD1 (6 bases). In germline, CDR1 is MDHEN, CDR2 SYDVKM. The CDR3 is 14 amino acids. With 2 bases removed from V and 8 bases from J, the gap between germline ends came to 15 bases.

This clone was detected only a few times. The chain carries TRBV7-9 and TRBJ1-2; TRBD1 is a possible D gene (6 bases). The CDR3 length is 15 residues. Germline V gene lookup returns CDR1 SEHNR and CDR2 FQNEAQ (reference sequence). V was cut by 5 bases and J by 4 bases, with 17 bases left in between. CDR3 nucleotides: TGTGCCAGCAGCACAACGGCAGGGGCGGGCTATGGCTACACCTTC. Translated: CASSTTAGAGYGYTF. Filled out from reference TRBV7-9 and TRBJ1-2, the complete variable domain reads DTGVSQNPRHKITKRGQNVTFRCDPISEHNRLYWYRQTLGQGPEFLTYFQNEAQLEKSRLLSDRFSAERPKGSFSTLEIQRTEQGDSAMYLCASSTTAGAGYGYTFGSGTRLTVV.

The chain has TRBV30 and TRBJ2-1; 16 bases map to TRBD2. Per germline, CDR1 GTSNPN and CDR2 SVGIG (reference sequence). Germline trimming cut 3 bases from V and 3 bases from J; bases unmatched to any gene: 14. This CDR3 contains 20 residues. The CDR3 loop reads CAWSALSGTSGRALYNEQFF. The CDR3 bases are TGTGCCTGGAGCGCACTATCCGGGACTAGCGGGAGGGCCCTCTACAATGAGCAGTTCTTC.

This clone has just a few counts. The J gene is TRBJ1-2, the V gene TRBV5-1, with 7 bases lining up with TRBD1. Germline CDR1 and CDR2: SGHRS and YFSETQ. The CDR3 is made up of 14 amino acids. Trimming at V came to 3 bases and at J to 4 bases, leaving 6 bases not matched to a gene. The CDR3 sequence: CASSSGQRGYGYTF. The CDR3 DNA reads TGCGCCAGCAGCTCGGGACAGCGCGGCTATGGCTACACCTTC.

This chain uses TRBV5-1 with TRBJ2-1; weak D call: TRBD2 (6 bases). This CDR3 contains 15 residues. Looked up from germline, CDR1 is SGHRS and CDR2 is YFSETQ. Trimming left V 0 bases short and J 5 bases short, with 12 bases between. The CDR3 sequence: CASSLALAEDNEQFF. The CDR3 DNA reads TGCGCCAGCAGCTTGGCCTTAGCGGAGGACAATGAGCAGTTCTTC.

A few counts support this clone. The chain has TRBV2 and TRBJ1-5, with D hard to call. Germline V gene lookup returns CDR1 SNHLY and CDR2 FYNNEI. This CDR3 region has 16 residues. Trimming removed 3 bases at V and 1 base at J, with 13 bases between. The CDR3 region has the DNA TGTGCCAGCAGTGAGCGGGGAGCTTTGAGCAATCAGCCCCAGCATTTT. It specifies CASSERGALSNQPQHF.

This clone was picked up a small number of times. Compared with germline, one end of the junction differs, possibly owing to a read error. CDR3: CASHTGLAGVRF. The CDR3, as DNA: TGTGCCAGCCATACGGGACTAGCGGGAGTGCGCTTC. This chain links TRBV6-1 with TRBJ2-7, with 14 bases matching TRBD2. The CDR3 runs to 12 residues. Germline V gene data show CDR1 as MNHNS and CDR2 as SASEGT.

The chain couples TRBV6-5 to TRBJ2-3, with D unclear. The germline V and J ends were trimmed by 0 bases and 5 bases, with 6 bases remaining between them. CDR1 and CDR2 (germline): MNHEY, SVGAGI. The CDR3 totals 13 residues. The CDR3 DNA sequence: TGTGCCAGCAGTTACTCGACTGAAGATACGCAGTATTTT. It codes for CASSYSTEDTQYF.

The chain carries TRBV7-2 and TRBJ2-7, with D possibly TRBD2 on 5 matching bases. CDR1 and CDR2 from the germline V gene are SGHTA and FQGNSA. The CDR3 spans 12 residues. V was pared by 1 base and J by 6 bases, with 7 bases between. The CDR3 protein is CASSLGLFEQYF. The CDR3 coding sequence is TGTGCCAGCAGCTTAGGACTATTCGAGCAGTACTTC.